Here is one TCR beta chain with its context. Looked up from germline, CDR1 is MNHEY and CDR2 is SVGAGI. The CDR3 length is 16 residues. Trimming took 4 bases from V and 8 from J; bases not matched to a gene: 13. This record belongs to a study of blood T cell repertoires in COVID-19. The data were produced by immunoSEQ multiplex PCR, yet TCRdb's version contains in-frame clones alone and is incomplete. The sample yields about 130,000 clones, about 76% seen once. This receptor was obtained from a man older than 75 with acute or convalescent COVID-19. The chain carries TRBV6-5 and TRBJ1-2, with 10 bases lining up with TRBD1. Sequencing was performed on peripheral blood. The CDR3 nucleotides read TGTGCCAGCAGTTTGGACCCCGGGACAGGGGCCAGGGGCTACACCTTC. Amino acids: CASSLDPGTGARGYTF.